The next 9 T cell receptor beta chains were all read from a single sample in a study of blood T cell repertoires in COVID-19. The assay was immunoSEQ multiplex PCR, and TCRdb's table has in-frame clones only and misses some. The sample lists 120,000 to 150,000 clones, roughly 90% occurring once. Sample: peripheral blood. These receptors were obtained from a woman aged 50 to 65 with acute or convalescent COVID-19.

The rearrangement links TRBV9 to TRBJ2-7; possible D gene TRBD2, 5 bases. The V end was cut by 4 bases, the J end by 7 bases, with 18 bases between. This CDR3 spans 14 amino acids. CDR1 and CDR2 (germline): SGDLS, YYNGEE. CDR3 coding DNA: TGTGCCAGCAGCCCCCTAGGCCGCGGAGGAGAGCAGTACTTC. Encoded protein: CASSPLGRGGEQYF.

CDR3 DNA sequence: TGTGCCAGCTCACCAGAGGGAACCAATTCACCCCTCCACTTT. Its protein product is CASSPEGTNSPLHF. This chain links TRBV18 with TRBJ1-6; no clear D gene. The germline CDR1 and CDR2 sequences are KGHSH and LQKENI. The CDR3 has 14 residues. V lost 2 bases to trimming and J lost 7 bases, with 9 bases between them.

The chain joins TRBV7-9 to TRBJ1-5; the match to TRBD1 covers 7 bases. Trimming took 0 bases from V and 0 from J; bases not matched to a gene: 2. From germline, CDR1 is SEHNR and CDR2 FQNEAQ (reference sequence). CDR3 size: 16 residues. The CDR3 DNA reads TGTGCCAGCAGCTTAGCGTCAGGGGGTAGCAATCAGCCCCAGCATTTT. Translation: CASSLASGGSNQPQHF.

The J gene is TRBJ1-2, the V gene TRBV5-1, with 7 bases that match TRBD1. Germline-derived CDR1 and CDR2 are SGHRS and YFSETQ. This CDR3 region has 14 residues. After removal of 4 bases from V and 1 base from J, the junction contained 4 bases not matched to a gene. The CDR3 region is CASSLGQLNYGYTF. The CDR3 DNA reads TGCGCCAGCAGCCTGGGACAGCTTAACTATGGCTACACCTTC.

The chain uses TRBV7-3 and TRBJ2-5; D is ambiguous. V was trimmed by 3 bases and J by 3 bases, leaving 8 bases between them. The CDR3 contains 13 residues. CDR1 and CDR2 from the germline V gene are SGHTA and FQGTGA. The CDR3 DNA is TGTGCCAGCAGCTTTGGCCGGGAAGAGACCCAGTACTTC. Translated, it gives CASSFGREETQYF.

Here the CDR3 DNA reads TGCGCCAGCAGTCAACATGCGAAAAAAGAGGGGGCTTGGTATGGCTACACCTTC. Residues: CASSQHAKKEGAWYGYTF. The rearrangement uses TRBV23-1 and TRBJ1-2, with 7 bases identical to TRBD1. TRBV23-1 is assigned to the ORF class and has an uncertain function. This CDR3 is built from 18 residues. Trimming removed 2 bases from V and 5 bases from J; junction bases left unmatched: 17.

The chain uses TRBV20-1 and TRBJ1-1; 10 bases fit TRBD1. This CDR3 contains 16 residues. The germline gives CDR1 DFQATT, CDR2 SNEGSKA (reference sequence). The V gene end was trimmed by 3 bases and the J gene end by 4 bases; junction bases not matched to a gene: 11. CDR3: CSASLWGTGEGTEAFF. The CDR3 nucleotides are TGCAGTGCTAGTTTATGGGGGACAGGGGAAGGCACTGAAGCTTTCTTT.

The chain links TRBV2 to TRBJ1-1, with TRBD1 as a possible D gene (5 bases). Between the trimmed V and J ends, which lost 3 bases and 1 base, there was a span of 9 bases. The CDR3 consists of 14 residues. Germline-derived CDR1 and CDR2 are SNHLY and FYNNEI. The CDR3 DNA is TGTGCCAGCAGTGACGGTAGGGGGAACACTGAAGCTTTCTTT. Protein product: CASSDGRGNTEAFF.

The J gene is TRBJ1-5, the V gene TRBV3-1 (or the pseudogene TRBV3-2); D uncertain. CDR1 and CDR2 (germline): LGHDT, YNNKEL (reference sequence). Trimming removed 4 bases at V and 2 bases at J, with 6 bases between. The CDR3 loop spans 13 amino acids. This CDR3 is CASSLRGNQPQHF. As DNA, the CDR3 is TGTGCCAGCAGCCTTCGCGGCAATCAGCCCCAGCATTTT.